The 20 T cell receptor beta chains reported below all come from one sample, sequenced in a study of naive and memory T cell subsets. Both TRBC1 and TRBC2 were covered by a beta constant-region primer of two equimolar oligonucleotides. TCRdb re-called the UMI-ligation and nested PCR reads with MiXCR, one entry per CDR3 protein. The sample carries 100,000 or so distinct CDR3 sequences, 7% to 8% recorded once. Sequenced input: central memory CD4+ T cells from blood. These receptors came from a human donor in good health.

The V call is TRBV3-1, the J call TRBJ2-1; TRBD1 matches 7 bases. Germline CDR1 LGHDT, CDR2 YNNKEL (reference sequence). V shed 4 bases, J shed 5 bases, and the junction held 2 bases outside the gene matches. The CDR3 loop spans 13 amino acids. CDR3 in DNA: TGTGCCAGCAGCCCTAGGGGGCACAATGAGCAGTTCTTC. Its protein is CASSPRGHNEQFF.

This clonotype showed up many times. The rearrangement links TRBV20-1 to TRBJ2-3, with TRBD1 matching 7 bases. CDR1 is DFQATT and CDR2 is SNEGSKA in the germline V gene (reference sequence). The V gene end was trimmed by 5 bases and the J gene end by 7 bases; junction bases not matched to a gene: 9. The CDR3 runs to 13 residues. The CDR3 nucleotides read TGCAGTGCTGGGCCTACAGGGGTGAATACGCAGTATTTT. This translates into CSAGPTGVNTQYF.

This clonotype was observed a few times. The gene calls are TRBV24-1 and TRBJ2-1; 12 nucleotides agree with TRBD1. This CDR3 contains 16 residues. CDR1 and CDR2 from the germline V gene are KGHDR and SFDVKD. With 4 bases clipped from V and 9 bases from J, the junction kept 9 bases outside the gene matches. The CDR3 DNA follows: TGTGCCACCAGTGACCCGCGGGACAGGGGGCAGTTTGAGCAGTTCTTC. Protein product: CATSDPRDRGQFEQFF.

This clonotype has just a few counts. The chain carries TRBV28 and TRBJ2-7; the match to TRBD1 covers 11 bases. J gave up 4 bases and V 6 bases, and 8 bases lay outside the gene matches. Per germline, CDR1 MDHEN and CDR2 SYDVKM. This CDR3 is 15 amino acids long. The CDR3 is CASSPSGTGGYEQYF. The CDR3 coding sequence is TGTGCCAGCAGCCCCTCCGGGACAGGGGGTTACGAGCAGTACTTC.

This clonotype was found many times. The chain uses TRBV20-1 and TRBJ2-4; D gene ambiguous. This CDR3 region has 16 residues. Trimming removed 3 bases from V and 0 bases from J, with 15 bases in between. Per germline, CDR1 DFQATT and CDR2 SNEGSKA (reference sequence). CDR3 amino acids: CSASAASSLAKNIQYF. CDR3 bases: TGCAGTGCTAGCGCCGCGTCCTCCCTAGCCAAAAACATTCAGTACTTC.

In this sample, this clonotype turned up many times. The chain combines TRBV7-2 with TRBJ1-3; weak D call: TRBD1 (6 bases). The CDR3 sequence is 16 residues long. Trimming pared 3 bases from V and 0 bases from J, leaving 12 bases between. Germline CDR1 and CDR2: SGHTA and FQGNSA. CDR3 in amino acids: CASSFFGQSSGNTIYF. CDR3 nucleotide sequence: TGTGCCAGCAGCTTCTTCGGACAGTCCTCTGGAAACACCATATATTTT.

In this sample, this clonotype turned up many times. The rearrangement uses TRBV12-3 or TRBV12-4 and TRBJ2-3; 8 bases line up with TRBD1. Unmatched junction bases numbered 13, after V lost 5 bases and J lost 6 bases. This CDR3 region has 16 residues. CDR3 sequence (DNA): TGTGCCAGCAGTCTCACCCCAGGGGGCGGCGGGGATACGCAGTATTTT. Translation: CASSLTPGGGGDTQYF.

This clonotype was recorded at least ten times. The chain carries TRBV20-1 and TRBJ1-3; D gene unclear. Per the germline V gene, CDR1 is DFQATT and CDR2 is SNEGSKA (reference sequence). Trimming took off 0 bases at V and 0 bases at J, with 12 bases between the two ends. This CDR3 contains 16 residues. The chain's CDR3 is CSARDGEVLSGNTIYF. Written as DNA, the CDR3 is TGCAGTGCTAGAGATGGGGAGGTCCTCTCTGGAAACACCATATATTTT.

This clonotype was recorded a few times. This chain links TRBV6-6 with TRBJ2-7; the D is unclear. The CDR3 consists of 17 residues. CDR1 and CDR2 from the germline V gene are MNHNY and SVGAGI (reference sequence). Deletions cut 6 bases from V and 0 bases from J, with 21 bases between. CDR3 DNA sequence: TGTGCCAGCAGCCCCCTGGGGATATCCGGAAACTCCTACGAGCAGTACTTC. Translation gives CASSPLGISGNSYEQYF.

The sample holds many counts of this clonotype. The chain employs TRBV20-1 and TRBJ2-6; TRBD1 is a possible D gene (6 bases). CDR1 is DFQATT and CDR2 is SNEGSKA in the germline V gene (reference sequence). V was shortened by 5 bases and J by 1 base, with 9 bases between the two germline ends. The CDR3 totals 14 residues. In DNA, the CDR3 is TGCAGTGCTTCAAGGGGGTCTGGGGCCAACGTCCTGACTTTC. It encodes CSASRGSGANVLTF.

This clonotype has only a few counts. V usage is TRBV9 and J usage is TRBJ1-6; tentatively, D is TRBD1 (5 bases). The CDR3 totals 14 residues. V lost 4 bases to trimming and J lost 10 bases, with 15 bases between them. Germline V gives CDR1 SGDLS, CDR2 YYNGEE. CDR3 in DNA: TGTGCCAGCAGCCGGGGACGGATTGACTCACCCCTCCACTTT. Translated, it gives CASSRGRIDSPLHF.

The sample holds a few counts of this clonotype. J is TRBJ1-2 and V is TRBV30; D is unclear. The CDR3 runs to 12 residues. V lost 3 bases and J 2 bases, leaving 7 bases between the germline ends. Germline loops: CDR1 GTSNPN, CDR2 SVGIG (reference sequence). Here the CDR3 reads CAWRKRNYGYTF. The CDR3 nucleotides are TGTGCCTGGAGGAAGAGGAACTATGGCTACACCTTC.

This clonotype was picked up a small number of times. V is TRBV12-3 or TRBV12-4 and J is TRBJ2-3; 10 positions match TRBD2. V lost 6 bases, J lost 4 bases, and 7 bases stayed unmatched. CDR3 length equals 15 residues. The CDR3 region is CASSPSGGGADTQYF. CDR3 bases: TGTGCCAGCAGCCCAAGCGGGGGGGGGGCAGATACGCAGTATTTT.

V usage is TRBV5-1 and J usage is TRBJ2-6; tentative D call: TRBD2 (5 bases). Germline V lookup: CDR1 SGHRS, CDR2 YFSETQ. CDR3 length: 13 residues. V lost 4 bases and J 12 bases, leaving 14 bases between the germline ends. For the CDR3, the DNA is TGCGCCAGCAGCGCCGGGGAGTCCGCCGTCCTGACTTTC. Translated, it gives CASSAGESAVLTF. The full variable domain, with the rest looked up from reference TRBV5-1 and TRBJ2-6, is KAGVTQTPRYLIKTRGQQVTLSCSPISGHRSVSWYQQTPGQGLQFLFEYFSETQRNKGNFPGRFSGRQFSNSRSEMNVSTLELGDSALYLCASSAGESAVLTFGAGSRLTVL.

The chain has TRBV12-3 or TRBV12-4 and TRBJ2-7, with D unresolved. V was shortened by 5 bases and J by 0 bases, with 14 bases between the two germline ends. CDR3 size: 15 residues. CDR3 DNA: TGTGCCAGCAGTATCCTAGGATCCCTCTCCTACGAGCAGTACTTC. This codes for CASSILGSLSYEQYF.

The table lists this clonotype with many counts. The gene calls are TRBV7-2 and TRBJ1-2, with 7 nucleotides matching TRBD1. J gave up 8 bases and V 5 bases, and 11 bases lay outside the gene matches. The CDR3 loop spans 14 amino acids. CDR1 is SGHTA, CDR2 FQGNSA, per germline. The CDR3 is CASSDRGRGYGYTF. CDR3 bases: TGTGCCAGCAGCGATAGGGGCAGGGGGTACGGCTACACCTTC.

This clonotype was seen ten or more times. V and J are TRBV7-2 and TRBJ1-2; perhaps TRBD1 as D (6 bases). The CDR3 extends over 15 amino acids. Trimming took 3 bases from V and 4 from J, leaving 15 bases between them. CDR1 is SGHTA, CDR2 FQGNSA, per germline. CDR3: CASSFTQGLGYGYTF. For the CDR3, the DNA is TGTGCCAGCAGCTTTACACAGGGTTTGGGCTATGGCTACACCTTC.

This clonotype appeared many times. The chain recombines TRBV25-1 with TRBJ1-4, with unresolved D. Germline V gene data show CDR1 as MGHDK and CDR2 as SYGVNS. Trimming shortened V by 6 bases and J by 9 bases, and 14 bases separated the two germline ends. The CDR3 spans 13 residues. The CDR3 nucleotides are TGTGCCAGCAGGGAGGAAATGAAACAAAAACTGTTTTTT. It yields the protein CASREEMKQKLFF. Using reference TRBV25-1 and TRBJ1-4 for the parts outside the CDR3, the full variable domain is EADIYQTPRYLVIGTGKKITLECSQTMGHDKMYWYQQDPGMELHLIHYSYGVNSTEKGDLSSESTVSRIRTEHFPLTLESARPSHTSQYLCASREEMKQKLFFGSGTQLSVL.

In this sample, this clonotype turned up many times. The genes are TRBV29-1 and TRBJ1-1; D remains ambiguous. Germline V CDR1 and CDR2: SQVTM, ANQGSEA. This CDR3 is 12 amino acids long. V was trimmed by 7 bases and J by 1 base, leaving 10 bases between them. The CDR3: CSASTTNTEAFF. CDR3 DNA sequence: TGCAGCGCTAGTACCACGAACACTGAAGCTTTCTTT.

The J gene is TRBJ1-2, the V gene TRBV7-9; the D is unclear. The CDR3 runs to 15 residues. The germline V gene encodes CDR1 SEHNR and CDR2 FQNEAQ (reference sequence). With 2 bases removed from V and 7 bases from J, the gap between germline ends came to 17 bases. This CDR3 is CASSLSIEARSGYTF. CDR3 coding DNA: TGTGCCAGCAGCTTAAGTATCGAGGCGCGTAGTGGCTACACCTTC. Full variable domain (outside the CDR3, taken from reference TRBV7-9 and TRBJ1-2): DTGVSQNPRHKITKRGQNVTFRCDPISEHNRLYWYRQTLGQGPEFLTYFQNEAQLEKSRLLSDRFSAERPKGSFSTLEIQRTEQGDSAMYLCASSLSIEARSGYTFGSGTRLTVV.